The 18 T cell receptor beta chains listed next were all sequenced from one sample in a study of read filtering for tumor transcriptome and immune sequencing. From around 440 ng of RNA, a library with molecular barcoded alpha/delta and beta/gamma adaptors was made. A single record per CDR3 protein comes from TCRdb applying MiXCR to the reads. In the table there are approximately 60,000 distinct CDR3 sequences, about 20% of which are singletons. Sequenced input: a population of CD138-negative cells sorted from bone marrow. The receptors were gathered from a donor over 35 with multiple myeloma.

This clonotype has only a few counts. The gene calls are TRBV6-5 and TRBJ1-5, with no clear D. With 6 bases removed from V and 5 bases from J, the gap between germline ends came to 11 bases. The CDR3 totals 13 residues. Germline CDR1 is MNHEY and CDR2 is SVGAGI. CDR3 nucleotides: TGTGCCAGCAGCACACGGGTCTATCAGCCCCAGCATTTT. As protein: CASSTRVYQPQHF.

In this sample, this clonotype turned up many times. CDR3 sequence: CASSVPAGGEDTQYF. The DNA for the CDR3 is TGTGCCAGCAGTGTCCCGGCGGGGGGGGAAGATACGCAGTATTTT. The gene calls are TRBV6-1 and TRBJ2-3; TRBD2 aligns across 9 bases. Germline V gives CDR1 MNHNS, CDR2 SASEGT. V lost 4 bases, J lost 5 bases, and 7 bases stayed unmatched. The CDR3 length is 15 residues.

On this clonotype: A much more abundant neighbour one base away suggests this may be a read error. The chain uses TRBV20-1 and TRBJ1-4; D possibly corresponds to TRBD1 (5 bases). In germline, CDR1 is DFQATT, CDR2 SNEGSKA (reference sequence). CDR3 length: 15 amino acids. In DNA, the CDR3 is TGCGGTGCGCCAAATCCTCGGGACGGGAATGAAAAACTGTTTTTT. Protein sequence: CGAPNPRDGNEKLFF.

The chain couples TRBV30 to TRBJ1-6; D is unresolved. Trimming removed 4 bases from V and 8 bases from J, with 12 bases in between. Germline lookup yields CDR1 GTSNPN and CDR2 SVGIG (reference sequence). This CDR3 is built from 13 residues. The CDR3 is CAWIVQRDSPLHF. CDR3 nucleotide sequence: TGTGCCTGGATTGTCCAGCGCGATTCACCCCTCCACTTT.

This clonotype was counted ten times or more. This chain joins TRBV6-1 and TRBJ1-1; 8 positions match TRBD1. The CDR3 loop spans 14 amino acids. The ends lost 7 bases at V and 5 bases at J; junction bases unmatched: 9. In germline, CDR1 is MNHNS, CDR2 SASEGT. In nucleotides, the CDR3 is TGTGCCAGCATCCCGCAGGGGGCTCGGACTGAAGCTTTCTTT. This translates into CASIPQGARTEAFF.

The CDR3 protein is CASRPAGHLGTEAFF. DNA for the CDR3: TGTGCCAGCAGACCCGCGGGACACCTAGGGACTGAAGCTTTCTTT. The chain links TRBV27 to TRBJ1-1; possible D gene TRBD1, 6 bases. Germline V gives CDR1 MNHEY, CDR2 SMNVEV (reference sequence). The CDR3 length is 15 residues. V dropped 6 bases and J dropped 5 bases, with 19 bases sitting between them.

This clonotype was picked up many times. DNA of the CDR3: TGCGCCAGCAGCTTCCCTCCGACGGAGAAAAGAACCGGGGCCAACGTCCTGACTTTC. It translates to CASSFPPTEKRTGANVLTF. The J gene is TRBJ2-6, the V gene TRBV5-1; no clear D gene. Germline loops: CDR1 SGHRS, CDR2 YFSETQ. The CDR3 spans 19 residues. The V and J ends lost 2 bases and 4 bases respectively, with 22 bases between them.

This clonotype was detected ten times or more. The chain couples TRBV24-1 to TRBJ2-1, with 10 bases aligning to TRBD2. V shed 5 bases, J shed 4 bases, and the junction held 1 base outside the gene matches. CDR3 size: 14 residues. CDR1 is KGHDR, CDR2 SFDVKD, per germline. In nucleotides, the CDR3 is TGTGCCACCAGTGGGACTAGCGGTTACAATGAGCAGTTCTTC. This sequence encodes CATSGTSGYNEQFF.

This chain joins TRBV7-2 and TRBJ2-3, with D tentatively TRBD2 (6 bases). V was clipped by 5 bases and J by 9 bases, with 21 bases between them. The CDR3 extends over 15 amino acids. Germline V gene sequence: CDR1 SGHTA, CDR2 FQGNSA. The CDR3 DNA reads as TGTGCCAGCAGCCTCACAACTAGAATGGGAGGCACGCAGTATTTT. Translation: CASSLTTRMGGTQYF.

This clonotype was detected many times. CDR3 coding DNA: TGCGCCAGCTTTCGGACTAGCGGGAGCTCCTACAATGAGCAGTTCTTC. Its translation is CASFRTSGSSYNEQFF. The rearrangement joins TRBV5-1 to TRBJ2-1; TRBD2 agrees at 13 bases. J was trimmed by 0 bases and V by 7 bases; bases with no gene match: 4. The CDR3 loop spans 16 amino acids. Germline-derived CDR1 and CDR2 are SGHRS and YFSETQ.

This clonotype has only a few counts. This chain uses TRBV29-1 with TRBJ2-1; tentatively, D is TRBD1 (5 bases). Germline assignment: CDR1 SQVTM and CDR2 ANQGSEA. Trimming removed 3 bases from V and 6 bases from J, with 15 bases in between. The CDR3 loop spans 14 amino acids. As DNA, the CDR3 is TGCAGCGTTGATCCACAGGCCAGGACCAATGAGCAGTTCTTC. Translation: CSVDPQARTNEQFF.

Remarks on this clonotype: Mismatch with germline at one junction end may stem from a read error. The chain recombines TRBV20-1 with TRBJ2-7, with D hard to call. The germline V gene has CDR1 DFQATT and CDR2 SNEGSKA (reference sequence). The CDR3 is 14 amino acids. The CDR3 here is CSARGRVSAYEQNF. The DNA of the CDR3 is TGCAGTGCTAGAGGTCGGGTCTCCGCTTATGAGCAGAACTTC.

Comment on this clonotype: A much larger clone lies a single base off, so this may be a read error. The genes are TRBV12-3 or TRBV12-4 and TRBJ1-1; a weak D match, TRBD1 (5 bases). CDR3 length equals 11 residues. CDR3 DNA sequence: TGTGCCGGCAGGGAAGTGGGAGAAGCTTTCTTT. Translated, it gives CAGREVGEAFF.

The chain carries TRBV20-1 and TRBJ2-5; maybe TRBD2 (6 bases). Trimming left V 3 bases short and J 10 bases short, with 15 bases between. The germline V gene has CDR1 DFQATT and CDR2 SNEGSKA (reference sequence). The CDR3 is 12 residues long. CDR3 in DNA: TGCAGTGCTAGCGGCATTGGCGGGATCCAGTACTTC. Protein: CSASGIGGIQYF.

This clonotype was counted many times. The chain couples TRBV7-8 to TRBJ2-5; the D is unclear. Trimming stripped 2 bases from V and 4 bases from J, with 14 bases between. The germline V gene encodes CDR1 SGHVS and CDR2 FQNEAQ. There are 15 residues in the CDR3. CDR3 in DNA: TGTGCCAGCAGCTTAATGGGGTCTTTTACAGAGACCCAGTACTTC. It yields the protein CASSLMGSFTETQYF.

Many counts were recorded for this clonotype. In DNA form, the CDR3 reads TGTGCCAGCAGCTCAGGAAGCGGGGGGAACACCGGGGAGCTGTTTTTT. It encodes CASSSGSGGNTGELFF. The rearrangement links TRBV7-9 to TRBJ2-2; 8 bases fit TRBD2. Germline assignment: CDR1 SEHNR and CDR2 FQNEAQ (reference sequence). The CDR3 is made up of 16 amino acids. The V segment lost 4 bases and the J segment 1 base; nucleotides outside the gene matches: 5.

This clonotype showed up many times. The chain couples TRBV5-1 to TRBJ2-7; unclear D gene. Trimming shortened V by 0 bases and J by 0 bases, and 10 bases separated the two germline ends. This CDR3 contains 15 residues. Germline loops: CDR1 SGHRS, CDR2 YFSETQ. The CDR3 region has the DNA TGCGCCAGCAGCTTGGGGTCCCCACCCTCCTACGAGCAGTACTTC. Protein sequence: CASSLGSPPSYEQYF.

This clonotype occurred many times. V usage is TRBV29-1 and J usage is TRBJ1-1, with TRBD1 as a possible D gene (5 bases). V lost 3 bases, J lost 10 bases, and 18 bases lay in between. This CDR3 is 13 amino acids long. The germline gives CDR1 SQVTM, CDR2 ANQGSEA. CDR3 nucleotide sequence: TGCAGCGTTGAGGTGCTTCAGGGTAGCGGAGCTTTCTTT. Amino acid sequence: CSVEVLQGSGAFF.